The entry below gives a single T cell receptor (beta chain) sequence along with its context. The data stem from a study of T cell responses to AZD1222 COVID-19 vaccine. TCRdb's table, derived via immunoSEQ multiplex PCR, lists solely in-frame clones and lacks some. The table has about 73,000 clones, roughly nine tenths seen once. V lost 4 bases and J lost 10, with 17 bases in between. This CDR3 spans 14 amino acids. Germline values: CDR1 LNHNV, CDR2 YYDKDF (reference sequence). The source material was peripheral blood, sampled 28 days after the second AZD1222 dose. The genes are TRBV15 and TRBJ2-1; D is uncertain. The sequence came from an adult who received the AZD1222 COVID-19 vaccine. The CDR3 DNA sequence: TGTGCCACCAGCACTTCTGGTTTGTTCGGGGAGCAGTTCTTC. Encoded protein: CATSTSGLFGEQFF.